This T cell receptor (beta chain) was profiled in a study of regulatory T cells in long-lasting Graves disease (dated by TCRdb to about 2021). About the investigation overall: In the newly diagnosed Graves' disease group, patients had been taking antithyroid drugs for less than 3 months. Persistent Graves' disease patients were compared with newly diagnosed Graves' disease patients by peripheral blood TCR sequencing and RNA sequencing. The study was registered as a clinical trial and conducted in China. A total of around 35 samples were covered by TCR sequencing, comprising approximately 13 persistent and 20 or so newly diagnosed Graves' disease patients.

The full study reports these points: Sequencing and analysis were limited to the TCR beta chain. The study examined only peripheral blood because the primary lesion, thyroid tissue, could not be accessed. The authors acknowledged the small sample size as a limitation that may reduce accuracy. Compared with newly diagnosed patients, persistent Graves' disease patients had lower TCR Shannon entropy and fewer highly expanded clones, which suggests clonal expansion. A larger number of public clonotypes was shared among persistent patients (around 2,700) than among newly diagnosed patients (roughly 970).

Points on this clonotype: Its cognate antigen has yet to be identified. Per-base qualities were not stored, and no clone one base away is much larger.

Libraries were constructed by multiplex PCR. TCRdb lists the instrument as Illumina HiSeq 4000. CDR3 regions were amplified by Arm-PCR with iRepertoire HTBI primers to construct TCR beta libraries. Before sequencing, the PCR products went through gel purification. As for the original processing: Across samples, around 62 TRBV and 13 to 15 TRBJ segments were identified and used for gene usage analysis of CDR3 amino acid clonotypes. COPE and FqMerger were used to merge filtered high-quality paired reads into contigs. BLAST was used to align contigs to IMGT TRBV, TRBD and TRBJ reference genes, with CDR3 defined following IMGT. Any clonotype with a frequency above 0.1% was classified as a highly expanded clone. Shannon entropy was used to measure repertoire diversity, and the Gini coefficient was used to measure V-J evenness. A clonotype found in more than one individual was treated as public. Using fastp at Q25 and MiXCR, TCRdb reprocessed the public reads and kept productive beta chains. Identical CDR3 proteins give one entry, which carries the most common genes and DNA. TCRdb assigned the V and J calls; the authors' analysis was not used. The sample records 620,000 or so distinct CDR3 sequences, under 20% of which are singletons. Clones ranked in the top ten supply 18% of the sample.

Read against the paper, the sample's time point label means: newly diagnosed GD, antithyroid drugs for less than 3 months. For both TCR sequencing and RNA sequencing, RNA was extracted from PBMCs using TRIzol. The diagnosis of Graves' disease followed American Thyroid Association guidelines. Recruitment of patients was carried out at an endocrinology department in Xi'an, China. Each patient gave about 10 milliliters of peripheral blood, collected in an EDTA anticoagulant tube. PBMCs were isolated by Ficoll Paque Plus density gradient separation without further T cell sorting. RNA quality was checked with an Agilent 2100 Bioanalyzer and agarose gel, and concentration with a NanoDrop 2000. These data were also reused for a study on T cells in Graves' hyperthyroidism and ophthalmopathy. The second study's paper adds: Graves' hyperthyroidism was defined as stable when no progression to ophthalmopathy occurred over 18 months of follow-up. Hyperthyroidism patients were newly diagnosed, with disease duration under 2 months, and aged 18 to 65 years. Patients with uncontrolled infections, other autoimmune diseases, pregnancy or lactation were excluded. Clinical symptoms, serum thyroxine and TRAb, thyroid ultrasound, and orbital computed tomography formed the basis for the diagnoses. The TCR CDR3 was subjected to a first round of RT-PCR using the HTBI primer set and the Qiagen OneStep RT-PCR kit. Most expanded thyroid clonotypes (frequency above 0.001) were also found in blood, which suggests that blood repertoires may mirror thyroid immune responses. A model built on a 13 V-J signature distinguished ophthalmopathy from stable hyperthyroidism, reaching roughly 88% sensitivity and 81.08% specificity in cross-validation and 80%/75% in testing. In validation, the model predicted progression to ophthalmopathy a median of 6.5 months before onset, with about 71% sensitivity and 72.22% specificity. A discovery cohort of about a hundred patients, fewer than 50 with Graves' ophthalmopathy and approximately 60 with stable Graves' hyperthyroidism, was used to find distinguishing TCR V-J signatures. An independent validation cohort of under 20 hyperthyroidism patients and approximately 15 patients who later progressed to ophthalmopathy tested prospective prediction of ophthalmopathy. The roughly 99 discovery patients were divided at random into training and test sets in a 7:3 ratio. In addition, the study compared T-cell repertoires in thyroid tissue and in blood from roughly 6 Graves' hyperthyroidism patients. After blood sampling, hyperthyroidism patients were treated with methimazole at a starting dose of 30 mg daily, and ophthalmopathy patients were treated with high-dose intravenous methylprednisolone. The libraries were constructed in a second round of multiplex PCR and then size-selected and purified. The libraries were sequenced on an Illumina HiSeq2000 using paired-end 100 bp reads. SOAPnuke was used to process the raw data, removing reads that contained adapters or uncalled bases, had a mean Phred below 15, or lacked an exact match to the constant primer or identifier. COPE v1.2.5 was used to merge high-quality paired reads, and clonotypes were defined as unique nucleotide sequences. Clonotypes were aligned to IMGT TRBV, TRBD and TRBJ reference segments using MiTCR v1.1. The analysis included only V-J combinations with a frequency above 0.0001, which together covered around 99% of the repertoires. A TCS score was defined as the ratio of F50 (clonal expansion) to E x V (chaos), with BLOSUM62-based TCRdist applied between CDR3 peptides within each V-J. Welch's t-statistics and random forest reduced 514 V-J features to 13, which were used in a naive Bayes classifier (R e1071). No statistical method was used to fix the sample size in advance, and group allocation was not hidden from the investigators. According to the paper, TCR Vbeta CDR3 sequencing was carried out on approximately 140 peripheral blood samples, which came from under 50 ophthalmopathy, around 74 hyperthyroidism and approximately 17 progressor patients.

The sample in question was peripheral blood mononuclear cells (PBMCs), obtained at new diagnosis, from a patient treated with antithyroid drugs. The clonotype comes from a woman aged 30 to 39 with Graves disease. Donor details come from another sample of the same person, matched by shared clones.

The sequence in DNA is TGTGCCACCGGGAAGGAGTTAGGCATTCAGTACTTC. The encoded protein is CATGKELGIQYF. The V and J segments used are TRBV15 and TRBJ2-4; no D gene is confidently identified. The junction shows trimming of 8 bases on V and 9 bases on J, plus 14 bases between the germline ends. CDR1 and CDR2, per the germline V gene (reference sequence), are LNHNV and YYDKDF. Taken from cysteine to phenylalanine, the CDR3 has 12 residues. Only the CDR3 region is kept as DNA, spanning 36 bases read in frame from base 1.